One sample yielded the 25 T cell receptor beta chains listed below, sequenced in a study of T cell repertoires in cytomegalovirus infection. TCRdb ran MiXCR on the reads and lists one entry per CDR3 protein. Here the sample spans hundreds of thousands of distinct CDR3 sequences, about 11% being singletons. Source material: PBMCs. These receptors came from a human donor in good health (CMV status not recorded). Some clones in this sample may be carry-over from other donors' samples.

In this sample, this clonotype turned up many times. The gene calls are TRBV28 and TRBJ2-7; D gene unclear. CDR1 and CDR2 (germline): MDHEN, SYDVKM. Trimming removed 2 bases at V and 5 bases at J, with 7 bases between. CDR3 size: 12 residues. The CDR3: CASSLPRNEQYF. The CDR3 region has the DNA TGTGCCAGCAGTTTACCCAGAAACGAGCAGTACTTC.

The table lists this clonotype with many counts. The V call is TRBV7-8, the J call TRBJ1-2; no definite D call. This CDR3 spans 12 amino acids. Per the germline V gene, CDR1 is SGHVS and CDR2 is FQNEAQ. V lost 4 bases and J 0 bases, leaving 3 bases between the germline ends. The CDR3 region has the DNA TGTGCCAGCAGCTCATCTAACTATGGCTACACCTTC. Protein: CASSSSNYGYTF.

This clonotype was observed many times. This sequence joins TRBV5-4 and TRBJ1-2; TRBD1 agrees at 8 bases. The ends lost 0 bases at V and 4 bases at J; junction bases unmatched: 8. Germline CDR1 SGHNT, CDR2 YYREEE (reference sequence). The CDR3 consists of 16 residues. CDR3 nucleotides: TGTGCCAGCAGCTTGGTCCCGGGACAGGTGGGCTATGGCTACACCTTC. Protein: CASSLVPGQVGYGYTF.

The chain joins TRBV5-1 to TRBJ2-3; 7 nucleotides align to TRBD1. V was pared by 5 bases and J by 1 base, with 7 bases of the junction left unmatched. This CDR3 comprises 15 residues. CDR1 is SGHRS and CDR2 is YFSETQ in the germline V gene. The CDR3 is CASSQAGTGTDTQYF. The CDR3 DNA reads TGCGCCAGCAGTCAAGCCGGGACAGGCACAGATACGCAGTATTTT.

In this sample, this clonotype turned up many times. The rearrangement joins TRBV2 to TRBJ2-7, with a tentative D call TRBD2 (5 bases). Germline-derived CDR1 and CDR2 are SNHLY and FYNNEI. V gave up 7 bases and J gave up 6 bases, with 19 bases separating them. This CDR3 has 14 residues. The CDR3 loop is CASIGDGSFSEQYF. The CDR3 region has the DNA TGTGCCAGCATCGGGGATGGCTCCTTCTCCGAGCAGTACTTC.

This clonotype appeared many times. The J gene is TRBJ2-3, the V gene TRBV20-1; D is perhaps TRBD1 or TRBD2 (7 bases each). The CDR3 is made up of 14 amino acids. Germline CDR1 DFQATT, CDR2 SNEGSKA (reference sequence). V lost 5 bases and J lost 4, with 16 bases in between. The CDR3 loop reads CSAPPGGGPDTQYF. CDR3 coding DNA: TGCAGTGCTCCCCCAGGGGGAGGGCCAGATACGCAGTATTTT.

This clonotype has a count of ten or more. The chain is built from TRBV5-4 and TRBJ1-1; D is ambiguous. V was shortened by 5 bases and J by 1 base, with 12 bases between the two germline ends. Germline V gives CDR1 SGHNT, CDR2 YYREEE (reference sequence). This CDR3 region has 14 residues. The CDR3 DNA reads TGTGCCAGCAGATCTCCATACGGGAACACTGAAGCTTTCTTT. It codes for CASRSPYGNTEAFF.

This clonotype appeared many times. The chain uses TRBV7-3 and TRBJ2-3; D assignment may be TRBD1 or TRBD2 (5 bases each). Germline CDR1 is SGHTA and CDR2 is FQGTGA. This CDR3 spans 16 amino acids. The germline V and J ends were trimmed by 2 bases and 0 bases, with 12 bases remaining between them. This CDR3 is CASSLGARLSTDTQYF. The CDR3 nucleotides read TGTGCCAGCAGCTTAGGGGCCCGACTAAGCACAGATACGCAGTATTTT.

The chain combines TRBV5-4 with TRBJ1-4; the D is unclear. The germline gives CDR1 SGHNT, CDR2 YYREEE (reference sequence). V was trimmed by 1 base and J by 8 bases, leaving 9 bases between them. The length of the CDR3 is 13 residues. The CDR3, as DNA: TGTGCCAGCAGCTTGAGGCCATTGGAAAAACTGTTTTTT. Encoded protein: CASSLRPLEKLFF.

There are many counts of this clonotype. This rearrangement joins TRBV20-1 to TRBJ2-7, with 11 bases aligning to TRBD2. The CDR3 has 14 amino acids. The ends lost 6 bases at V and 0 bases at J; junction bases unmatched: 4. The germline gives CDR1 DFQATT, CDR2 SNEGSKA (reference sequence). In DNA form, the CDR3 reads TGCAGTGCCCGAGGGACTAGCGGCTCCTACGAGCAGTACTTC. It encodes CSARGTSGSYEQYF.

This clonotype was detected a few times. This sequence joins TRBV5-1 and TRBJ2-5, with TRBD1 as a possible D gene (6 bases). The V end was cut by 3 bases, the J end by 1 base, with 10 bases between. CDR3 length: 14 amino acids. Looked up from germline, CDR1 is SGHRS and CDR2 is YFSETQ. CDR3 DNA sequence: TGCGCCAGCAGCTCCAGACAGGCCCAAGAGACCCAGTACTTC. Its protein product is CASSSRQAQETQYF.

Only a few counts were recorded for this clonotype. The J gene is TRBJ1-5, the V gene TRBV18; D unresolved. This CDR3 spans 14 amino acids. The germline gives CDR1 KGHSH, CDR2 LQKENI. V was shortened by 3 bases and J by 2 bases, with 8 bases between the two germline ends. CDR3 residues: CASSPPSGNQPQHF. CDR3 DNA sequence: TGTGCCAGCTCACCGCCGTCGGGCAATCAGCCCCAGCATTTT.

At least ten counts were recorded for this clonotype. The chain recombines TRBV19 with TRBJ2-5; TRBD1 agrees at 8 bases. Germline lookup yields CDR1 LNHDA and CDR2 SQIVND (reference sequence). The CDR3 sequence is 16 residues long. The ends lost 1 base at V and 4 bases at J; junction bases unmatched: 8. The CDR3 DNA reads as TGTGCCAGTAGTATAGCCGGGACAGGAGGGAGAGAGACCCAGTACTTC. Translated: CASSIAGTGGRETQYF.

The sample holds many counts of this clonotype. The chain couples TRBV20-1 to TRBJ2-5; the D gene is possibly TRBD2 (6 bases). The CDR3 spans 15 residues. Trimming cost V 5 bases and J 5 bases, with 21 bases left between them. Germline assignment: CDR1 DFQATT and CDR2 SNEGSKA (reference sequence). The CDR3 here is CSAGLGTSWGETQYF. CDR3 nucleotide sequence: TGCAGTGCTGGCCTCGGGACTTCCTGGGGGGAGACCCAGTACTTC.

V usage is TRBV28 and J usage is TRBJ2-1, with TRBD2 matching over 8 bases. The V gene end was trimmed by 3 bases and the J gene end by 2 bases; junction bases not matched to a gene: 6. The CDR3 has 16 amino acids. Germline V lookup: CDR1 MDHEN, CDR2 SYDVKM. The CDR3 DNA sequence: TGTGCCAGCAGTTTGGTACTAGCGGACGCCTACAATGAGCAGTTCTTC. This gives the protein CASSLVLADAYNEQFF.

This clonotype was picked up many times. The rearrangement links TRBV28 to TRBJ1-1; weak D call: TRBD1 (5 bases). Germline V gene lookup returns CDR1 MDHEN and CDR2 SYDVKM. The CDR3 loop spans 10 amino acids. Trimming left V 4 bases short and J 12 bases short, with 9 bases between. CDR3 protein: CASSSGITFF. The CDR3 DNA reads TGTGCCAGCAGTTCAGGGATAACTTTCTTT.

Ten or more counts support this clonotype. The CDR3 loop is CASSNGGGETQYF. The CDR3 DNA is TGCGCCAGCAGCAACGGAGGGGGGGAGACCCAGTACTTC. This chain links TRBV5-1 with TRBJ2-5; D assignment may be TRBD1 or TRBD2 (6 bases each). Trimming took 4 bases from V and 5 from J, leaving 12 bases between them. CDR1 SGHRS and CDR2 YFSETQ come from the germline V gene. The CDR3 spans 13 residues.

CDR3 in DNA: TGTGCCAGCAGCTCCGGGACTAGCGGGAGAATTGTATACAATGAGCAGTTCTTC. Its protein is CASSSGTSGRIVYNEQFF. The rearrangement uses TRBV5-4 and TRBJ2-1, with 14 bases aligning to TRBD2. Trimming at V came to 3 bases and at J to 4 bases, leaving 9 bases not matched to a gene. This CDR3 region has 18 residues. Germline CDR1 SGHNT, CDR2 YYREEE (reference sequence).

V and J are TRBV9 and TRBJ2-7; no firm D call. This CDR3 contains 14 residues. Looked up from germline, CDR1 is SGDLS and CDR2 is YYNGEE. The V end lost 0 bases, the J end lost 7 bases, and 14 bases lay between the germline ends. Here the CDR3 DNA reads TGTGCCAGCAGCGTAGCTGACACTATCAAGGAGCAGTACTTC. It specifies CASSVADTIKEQYF. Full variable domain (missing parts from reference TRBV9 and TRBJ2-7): DSGVTQTPKHLITATGQRVTLRCSPRSGDLSVYWYQQSLDQGLQFLIQYYNGEERAKGNILERFSAQQFPDLHSELNLSSLELGDSALYFCASSVADTIKEQYFGPGTRLTVT.

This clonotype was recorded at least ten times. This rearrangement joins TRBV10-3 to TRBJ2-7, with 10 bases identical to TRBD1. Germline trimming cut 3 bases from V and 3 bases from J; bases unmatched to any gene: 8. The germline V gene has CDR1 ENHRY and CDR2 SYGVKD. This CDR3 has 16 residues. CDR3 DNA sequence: TGTGCCATCAGTGATTACTTCCGGGACAGGGGCTACGAGCAGTACTTC. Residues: CAISDYFRDRGYEQYF.

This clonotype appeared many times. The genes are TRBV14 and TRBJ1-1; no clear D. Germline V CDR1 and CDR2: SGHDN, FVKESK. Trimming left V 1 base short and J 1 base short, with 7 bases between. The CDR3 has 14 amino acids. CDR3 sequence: CASSQGAGNTEAFF. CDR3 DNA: TGTGCCAGCAGCCAAGGAGCAGGGAACACTGAAGCTTTCTTT.

CDR3 loop: CSAPSAGGRGYTF. The DNA of the CDR3 is TGCAGTGCTCCCTCCGCAGGGGGTAGAGGCTACACCTTC. The chain combines TRBV20-1 with TRBJ1-2; 7 bases agree with TRBD1. The CDR3 length is 13 residues. V lost 5 bases and J lost 8; bases outside the gene matches: 11. Germline V gene sequence: CDR1 DFQATT, CDR2 SNEGSKA (reference sequence).

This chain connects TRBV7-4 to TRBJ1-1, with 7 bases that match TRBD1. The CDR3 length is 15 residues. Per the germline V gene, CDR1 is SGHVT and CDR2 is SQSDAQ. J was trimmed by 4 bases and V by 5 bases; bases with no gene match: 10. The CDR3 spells CASSDQGVGSTEAFF. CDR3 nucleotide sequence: TGTGCCAGCAGCGACCAGGGGGTGGGGAGCACTGAAGCTTTCTTT.

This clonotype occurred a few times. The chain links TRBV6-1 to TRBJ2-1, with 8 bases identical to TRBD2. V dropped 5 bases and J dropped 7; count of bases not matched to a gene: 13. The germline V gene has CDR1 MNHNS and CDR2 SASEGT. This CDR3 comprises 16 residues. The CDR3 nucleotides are TGTGCCAGCAGTCCCTGGAGCGGGAGTGGTAAGAATGAGCAGTTCTTC. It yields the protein CASSPWSGSGKNEQFF.

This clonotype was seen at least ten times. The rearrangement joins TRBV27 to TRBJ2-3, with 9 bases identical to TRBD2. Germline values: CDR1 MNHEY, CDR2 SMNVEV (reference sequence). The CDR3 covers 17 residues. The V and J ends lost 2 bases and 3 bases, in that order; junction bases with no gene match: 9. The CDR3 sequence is CASSLEMDAGGTDTQYF. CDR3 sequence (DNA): TGTGCCAGCAGTTTAGAGATGGATGCGGGAGGGACAGATACGCAGTATTTT.